A selection of T cell receptor beta chains follows, all from one sample in a study of T cells in localized non-small cell lung cancer. Sequenced by immunoSEQ multiplex PCR; TCRdb stores in-frame clones only, minus some. In the table there are about 1,800 clones, roughly two fifths of which are singletons. The specimen comprised lung tumor tissue, sampled before any cancer treatment. These receptors all come from a female donor of 60 years or more with stage I lung adenocarcinoma. Each CDR3 is given with its conserved first and last residue. A D gene is named only where the DNA matches it firmly. Size is omitted from some rows. Given values are once, few, many or a class for expanded clones.

j_gene	d_gene	v_gene	abundance	CDR3aa	CDR3nt
TRBJ1-2	NA	TRBV11-3	few	CASNARRGVRKTYGYTF	TGTGCCAGCAATGCGCGACGAGGAGTACGAAAGACCTATGGCTACACCTTC
TRBJ2-3	NA	TRBV6-8	few	CASSYTLLVTDTQYF	TGTGCCAGCAGTTACACCCTACTAGTAACAGATACGCAGTATTTT
TRBJ1-1	TRBD1	TRBV11-3	NA	CASSLNRGNTEAFF	TGTGCCAGCAGCTTAAACAGGGGGAACACTGAAGCTTTCTTT
TRBJ2-5	TRBD2	TRBV11-3	NA	CASSPGLAGTGETQYF	TGTGCCAGCAGCCCGGGACTAGCGGGGACCGGGGAGACCCAGTACTTC
TRBJ1-2	TRBD1	TRBV9	few	CASSLAGGNYGYTF	TGTGCCAGCAGTCTAGCAGGGGGTAACTATGGCTACACCTTC
TRBJ1-5	NA	TRBV18	NA	CASSPRRQDNQPQHF	TGTGCCAGCTCACCAAGGAGACAGGACAATCAGCCCCAGCATTTT
TRBJ1-1	NA	TRBV19	large	CASNAGGEAFF	TGTGCCAGTAACGCCGGGGGCGAAGCTTTCTTT
TRBJ2-3	NA	TRBV10-3	few	CAISESRGGTTDTQYF	TGTGCCATCAGTGAGTCGAGGGGGGGGACGACAGATACGCAGTATTTT
TRBJ1-4	NA	TRBV9	NA	CASSFRHKKLFF	TGTGCCAGCAGTTTTAGGCATAAAAAACTGTTTTTT
TRBJ2-6	NA	TRBV11-3	NA	CASSRVASGANVLTF	TGTGCCAGCAGCCGCGTAGCCTCTGGGGCCAACGTCCTGACTTTC
TRBJ2-1	TRBD2	TRBV29-1	NA	CSVEGVLAAWKTYNEQFF	TGCAGCGTTGAGGGGGTACTAGCGGCCTGGAAAACCTACAATGAGCAGTTCTTC
TRBJ2-1	TRBD2	TRBV18	once	CASSPPVLAGGSYNEQFF	TGTGCCAGCTCACCACCGGTGTTAGCGGGGGGATCCTACAATGAGCAGTTCTTC
TRBJ2-3	TRBD1	TRBV19	NA	CASDEAGGSYTDTQYF	TGTGCCAGTGATGAGGCAGGGGGCTCTTACACAGATACGCAGTATTTT
TRBJ2-7	NA	TRBV9	NA	CASSVGVTPSYEQYF	TGTGCCAGCAGCGTTGGGGTTACTCCCTCCTACGAGCAGTACTTC
TRBJ2-1	NA	TRBV4-1	few	CASSQNPRGGNEQFF	TGCGCCAGCAGCCAAAATCCGAGGGGTGGAAATGAGCAGTTCTTC
TRBJ2-5	TRBD2	TRBV19	NA	CANRASTSGGAKETQYF	TGTGCCAATAGAGCCTCGACTAGCGGGGGGGCCAAGGAGACCCAGTACTTC
TRBJ2-7	TRBD1	TRBV19	NA	CASSPQTGTGVYF	TGTGCCAGTAGTCCGCAAACCGGGACAGGGGTATACTTC
TRBJ2-2	TRBD2	TRBV11-3	few	CASSLGLAESGELFF	TGTGCCAGCAGTCTGGGACTAGCGGAGTCCGGGGAGCTGTTTTTT
TRBJ1-4	TRBD1	TRBV16	few	CASSQSRTGANEKLFF	TGTGCCAGCAGCCAAAGTCGGACAGGGGCTAATGAAAAACTGTTTTTT
TRBJ2-2	NA	TRBV9	NA	CASSVGFPSTGELFF	TGTGCCAGCAGCGTAGGGTTCCCGAGTACCGGGGAGCTGTTTTTT
TRBJ1-1	NA	TRBV28	medium-sized	CASSVGVYGTEAFF	TGTGCCAGCAGTGTGGGGGTCTATGGCACTGAAGCTTTCTTT
TRBJ1-1	NA	TRBV18	once	CASSPQGNGNTEAFF	TGTGCCAGCTCACCTCAGGGGAACGGAAACACTGAAGCTTTCTTT
TRBJ2-3	NA	TRBV19	NA	CASSIVSVLSTDTQYF	TGTGCCAGTAGTATAGTTTCAGTACTGAGCACAGATACGCAGTATTTT
TRBJ1-3	NA	TRBV15	NA	CATSREEGRVYGNTIYF	TGTGCCACCAGCAGAGAGGAGGGAAGGGTATATGGAAACACCATATATTTT
TRBJ1-1	NA	TRBV25-1	NA	CASSELGLNTEAFF	TGTGCCAGCAGTGAATTGGGGTTGAACACTGAAGCTTTCTTT
TRBJ1-2	TRBD1	TRBV6-8	NA	CASNRRTGTKYGYTF	TGTGCCAGCAACCGGAGGACAGGGACGAAGTATGGCTACACCTTC
TRBJ1-1	TRBD1	TRBV11-3	few	CASSRQQGEGITEAFF	TGTGCCAGCAGCCGACAACAGGGGGAGGGAATAACTGAAGCTTTCTTT
TRBJ1-2	TRBD1	TRBV28	NA	CASRATGDNGYTF	TGTGCCAGCAGGGCCACAGGGGATAATGGCTACACCTTC
TRBJ1-6	NA	TRBV9	few	CASSVTTDNSPLHF	TGTGCCAGCAGCGTAACGACAGATAATTCACCCCTCCACTTT
TRBJ2-1	NA	TRBV6-8	NA	CAINQGASSYNEQFF	TGTGCCATCAACCAGGGAGCTAGTTCCTACAATGAGCAGTTCTTC
TRBJ2-1	NA	TRBV14	NA	CASSQAGPYNEQFF	TGTGCCAGCAGCCAAGCGGGCCCCTACAATGAGCAGTTCTTC
TRBJ2-2	NA	TRBV18	NA	CASSAPTGSTGELFF	TGTGCCAGCTCAGCGCCGACTGGATCCACCGGGGAGCTGTTTTTT
TRBJ1-1	NA	TRBV6-8	few	CASSSDNTEAFF	TGTGCCAGCAGTTCAGACAACACTGAAGCTTTCTTT
TRBJ2-1	NA	TRBV4-1	NA	CASSLHVRENEQFF	TGCGCCAGCAGCCTCCACGTGAGGGAAAATGAGCAGTTCTTC
TRBJ1-6	TRBD1	TRBV6-8	few	CASSDRDNSPLHF	TGTGCCAGCAGTGACAGGGATAATTCACCCCTCCACTTT
TRBJ1-1	NA	TRBV19	NA	CASSIDRERVEAFF	TGTGCCAGTAGTATAGACCGGGAACGGGTCGAAGCTTTCTTT
TRBJ2-2	NA	TRBV19	few	CASTSGATTNTGELFF	TGTGCCAGTACATCAGGGGCCACAACGAACACCGGGGAGCTGTTTTTT
TRBJ2-2	NA	TRBV6-1	NA	CAISEGADTGELFF	TGTGCCATCAGTGAAGGGGCGGACACCGGGGAGCTGTTTTTT
TRBJ1-1	NA	TRBV19	NA	CASSLGDRNTEAFF	TGTGCCAGTAGTCTGGGGGACCGGAACACTGAAGCTTTCTTT
TRBJ2-3	NA	TRBV15	NA	CATSRDSSTDTQYF	TGTGCCACCAGCAGAGATTCTAGCACAGATACGCAGTATTTT
TRBJ1-2	NA	TRBV9	few	CASSENQGEVYGYTF	TGTGCCAGCAGTGAAAACCAGGGCGAGGTCTATGGCTACACCTTC
TRBJ1-1	NA	TRBV11-3	few	CASSLQGTNTEAFF	TGTGCCAGCAGCTTACAGGGAACGAACACTGAAGCTTTCTTT
TRBJ2-3	TRBD2	TRBV25-1	NA	CASSPGSGGPRTDTQYF	TGTGCCAGCAGCCCCGGATCGGGGGGGCCTAGAACAGATACGCAGTATTTT
TRBJ2-3	NA	TRBV12-5	NA	CASRIQADTQYF	TGTGCCAGTAGAATACAGGCAGATACGCAGTATTTT
TRBJ2-1	NA	TRBV10-3	few	CAISESGANEQFF	TGTGCCATCAGTGAGTCAGGGGCCAATGAGCAGTTCTTC